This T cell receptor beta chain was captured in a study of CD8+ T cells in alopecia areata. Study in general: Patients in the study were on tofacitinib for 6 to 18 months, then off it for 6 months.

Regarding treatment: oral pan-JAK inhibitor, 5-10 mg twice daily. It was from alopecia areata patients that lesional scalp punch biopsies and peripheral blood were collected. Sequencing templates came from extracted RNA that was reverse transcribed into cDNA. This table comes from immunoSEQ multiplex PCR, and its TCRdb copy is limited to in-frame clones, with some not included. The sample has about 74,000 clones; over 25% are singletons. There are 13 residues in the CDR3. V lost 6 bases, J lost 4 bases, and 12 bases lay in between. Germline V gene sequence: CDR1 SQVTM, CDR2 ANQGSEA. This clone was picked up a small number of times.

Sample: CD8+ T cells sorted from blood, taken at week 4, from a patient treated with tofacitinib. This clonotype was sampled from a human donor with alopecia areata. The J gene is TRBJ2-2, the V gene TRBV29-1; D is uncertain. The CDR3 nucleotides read TGCAGCGTCCTTGGTGGGGTCACCGGGGAGCTGTTTTTT. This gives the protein CSVLGGVTGELFF.